One and the same sample provided the 28 T cell receptor beta chains below, sequenced in a study of blood T cell dynamics during melanoma immunotherapy. TCRdb's table, derived via immunoSEQ multiplex PCR, lists solely in-frame clones and lacks some. The repertoire includes about 6,900 clones, over 60% of them detected once, and around 27% sits in the top ten. The time point was: pre-treatment baseline. The sample consisted of blood, taken from a patient treated with checkpoint blockade. The receptors were gathered from a human donor with melanoma.

CDR3 residues: CASSQSGTGREKLFF. The CDR3 nucleotides read TGTGCCAGCAGCCAGTCCGGGACAGGGAGAGAAAAACTGTTTTTT. J is TRBJ1-4 and V is TRBV4-2; 9 nucleotides line up with TRBD1. J lost 8 bases, V lost 3 bases, and 7 bases had no gene match. This CDR3 has 15 amino acids. Germline V CDR1 and CDR2: LGHNA, YNFKEQ.

This clone was seen only once. The chain is built from TRBV7-9 and TRBJ2-3; the D gene is possibly TRBD2 (5 bases). The CDR3 contains 15 residues. The germline V and J ends were trimmed by 5 bases and 6 bases, with 18 bases remaining between them. The V gene's germline CDR1 is SEHNR and CDR2 FQNEAQ (reference sequence). The chain's CDR3 is CASSRSEGLWDTQYF. CDR3 sequence (DNA): TGTGCCAGCAGCCGGAGCGAGGGCCTCTGGGATACGCAGTATTTT.

The gene calls are TRBV11-2 and TRBJ2-7, with a weak D call TRBD2 (6 bases). The CDR3 spans 14 residues. Germline V lookup: CDR1 SGHAT, CDR2 FQNNGV. Trimming took off 4 bases at V and 6 bases at J, with 16 bases between the two ends. As DNA, the CDR3 is TGTGCCAGCAGCTGGGGGGTGACAGCGCGCGAGCAGTACTTC. Its protein product is CASSWGVTAREQYF.

The V and J genes are TRBV4-1 and TRBJ2-3; 8 bases agree with TRBD2. From germline, CDR1 is MGHRA and CDR2 YSYEKL. The V segment lost 4 bases and the J segment 5 bases; nucleotides outside the gene matches: 8. This CDR3 region has 15 residues. CDR3 DNA: TGCGCCAGCAGCCCCCGGGGGGGCGGTGGAGATACGCAGTATTTT. This translates into CASSPRGGGGDTQYF.

The V gene is TRBV4-1, the J gene TRBJ2-7, with D perhaps assigned TRBD1 or TRBD2 (6 bases each). The length of the CDR3 is 16 residues. CDR1 MGHRA and CDR2 YSYEKL come from the germline V gene. V was pared by 1 base and J by 0 bases, with 13 bases between. CDR3 DNA sequence: TGCGCCAGCAGCCAAGTCGGGGGCCCTTTCTCCTACGAGCAGTACTTC. This sequence encodes CASSQVGGPFSYEQYF.

The rearrangement links TRBV2 to TRBJ1-6; D unclear. The germline V gene encodes CDR1 SNHLY and CDR2 FYNNEI. Trimming pared 3 bases from V and 8 bases from J, leaving 8 bases between. CDR3 length equals 13 residues. CDR3 nucleotide sequence: TGTGCCAGCAGTGAGGGCCCTTATTCACCCCTCCACTTT. Its translation is CASSEGPYSPLHF.

This sequence joins TRBV7-9 and TRBJ2-7; D is perhaps TRBD2 (6 bases). Between the trimmed V and J ends, which lost 1 base and 6 bases, there was a span of 13 bases. CDR1 and CDR2 from the germline V gene are SEHNR and FQNEAQ (reference sequence). This CDR3 has 14 residues. CDR3 sequence: CASSLEVKGGEQYF. For the CDR3, the DNA is TGTGCCAGCAGCTTAGAGGTGAAGGGAGGCGAGCAGTACTTC.

This clone was detected a few times. The chain links TRBV15 to TRBJ2-7; D possibly corresponds to TRBD1 (5 bases). This CDR3 region has 13 residues. Germline V gene data show CDR1 as LNHNV and CDR2 as YYDKDF (reference sequence). With 2 bases removed from V and 5 bases from J, the gap between germline ends came to 10 bases. The chain's CDR3 is CATSRRTRDEQYF. CDR3 nucleotides: TGTGCCACCAGCAGAAGGACACGGGACGAGCAGTACTTC.

J is TRBJ2-7 and V is TRBV7-2; the D gene could be TRBD1 or TRBD2 (5 bases each). Trimming left V 6 bases short and J 5 bases short, with 20 bases between. CDR1 and CDR2 from the germline V gene are SGHTA and FQGNSA. CDR3 length: 15 amino acids. CDR3 region: CASSRPGRRPNEQYF. The CDR3 DNA reads TGTGCCAGCAGTCGACCGGGACGGAGACCTAACGAGCAGTACTTC. Using reference TRBV7-2 and TRBJ2-7 for the parts outside the CDR3, the full variable domain is GAGVSQSPSNKVTEKGKDVELRCDPISGHTALYWYRQSLGQGLEFLIYFQGNSAPDKSGLPSDRFSAERTGGSVSTLTIQRTQQEDSAVYLCASSRPGRRPNEQYFGPGTRLTVT.

The chain combines TRBV6-1 with TRBJ1-2; no firm D call. V was pared by 0 bases and J by 5 bases, with 13 bases between. Germline CDR1 is MNHNS and CDR2 is SASEGT. This CDR3 comprises 15 residues. The CDR3: CASSEARGIGYGYTF. For the CDR3, the DNA is TGTGCCAGCAGTGAAGCTCGTGGGATAGGGTATGGCTACACCTTC.

This clone was observed a single time. The gene calls are TRBV5-5 and TRBJ1-6; a possible D gene is TRBD1 (5 bases). There are 16 residues in the CDR3. CDR1 is SGHKS and CDR2 is YYEKEE in the germline V gene (reference sequence). The V and J ends lost 0 bases and 7 bases respectively, with 14 bases between them. DNA for the CDR3: TGTGCCAGCAGCTTGGGTCAGGGAACGAGGAATTCACCCCTCCACTTT. Translated, it gives CASSLGQGTRNSPLHF. The whole variable domain, filled in from reference TRBV5-5 and TRBJ1-6, reads DAGVTQSPTHLIKTRGQQVTLRCSPISGHKSVSWYQQVLGQGPQFIFQYYEKEERGRGNFPDRFSARQFPNYSSELNVNALLLGDSALYLCASSLGQGTRNSPLHFGNGTRLTVT.

This clone occurred once. The gene calls are TRBV5-4 and TRBJ2-7; D ambiguous. Trimming removed 4 bases from V and 0 bases from J, with 14 bases in between. Germline lookup yields CDR1 SGHNT and CDR2 YYREEE (reference sequence). The CDR3 is 15 residues long. CDR3: CASSVTITRSYEQYF. In DNA form, the CDR3 reads TGTGCCAGCAGCGTAACGATTACGCGCTCCTACGAGCAGTACTTC.

J is TRBJ1-1 and V is TRBV6-6; no definite D call. V was cut by 3 bases and J by 6 bases, with 11 bases left in between. The CDR3 covers 13 residues. Per the germline V gene, CDR1 is MNHNY and CDR2 is SVGAGI (reference sequence). CDR3 loop: CASSYGSGSEAFF. CDR3 coding DNA: TGTGCCAGCAGTTATGGGTCGGGGTCTGAAGCTTTCTTT.

The V and J genes are TRBV7-3 and TRBJ2-7; D may be TRBD1 (6 bases). The CDR3 extends over 13 amino acids. CDR1 and CDR2 from the germline V gene are SGHTA and FQGTGA. V shed 3 bases and J shed 1 base, with 7 bases lying between them. Written as DNA, the CDR3 is TGTGCCAGCAGCTTCGGACAGTCCTACGAGCAGTACTTC. Translated: CASSFGQSYEQYF.

The genes are TRBV7-6 and TRBJ2-5; the match to TRBD1 covers 10 bases. CDR3 size: 14 residues. In germline, CDR1 is SGHVS, CDR2 FNYEAQ. J gave up 2 bases and V 5 bases, and 2 bases lay outside the gene matches. The CDR3 is CASSEDRGQETQYF. The CDR3 DNA reads TGTGCCAGCAGCGAGGACAGGGGGCAAGAGACCCAGTACTTC.

The chain joins TRBV2 to TRBJ1-1; D is uncertain. The V and J ends lost 0 bases and 2 bases respectively, with 10 bases between them. CDR1 is SNHLY, CDR2 FYNNEI, per germline. The length of the CDR3 is 15 residues. In DNA form, the CDR3 reads TGTGCCAGCAGTGAAGCTTACAGCTTTAACACTGAAGCTTTCTTT. It is translated as CASSEAYSFNTEAFF.

The chain joins TRBV30 to TRBJ2-2, with a weak D call TRBD2 (5 bases). Germline lookup yields CDR1 GTSNPN and CDR2 SVGIG (reference sequence). V was clipped by 0 bases and J by 4 bases, with 12 bases between them. There are 15 residues in the CDR3. The chain's CDR3 is CAWSVGRRSTGELFF. The CDR3 DNA reads TGTGCCTGGAGTGTTGGCCGGAGGAGCACCGGGGAGCTGTTTTTT.

This rearrangement joins TRBV7-6 to TRBJ1-1; TRBD1 agrees at 9 bases. This CDR3 has 14 residues. Trimming cost V 5 bases and J 6 bases; bases outside gene matches: 7. CDR1 SGHVS and CDR2 FNYEAQ come from the germline V gene. The CDR3 DNA reads as TGTGCCAGCAGCGCGACAGGGGGAGAGGCTGAAGCTTTCTTT. This gives the protein CASSATGGEAEAFF.

The chain carries TRBV30 and TRBJ1-1; D gene uncertain. Looked up from germline, CDR1 is GTSNPN and CDR2 is SVGIG (reference sequence). The CDR3 totals 12 residues. The germline V and J ends were trimmed by 3 bases and 5 bases, with 10 bases remaining between them. The CDR3 DNA sequence: TGTGCCTGGAGCCAAACTGGGACTGAAGCTTTCTTT. Protein sequence: CAWSQTGTEAFF. The complete variable domain, with remaining parts taken from reference TRBV30 and TRBJ1-1, reads SQTIHQWPATLVQPVGSPLSLECTVEGTSNPNLYWYRQAAGRGLQLLFYSVGIGQISSEVPQNLSASRPQDRQFILSSKKLLLSDSGFYLCAWSQTGTEAFFGQGTRLTVV.

The chain links TRBV28 to TRBJ2-7; 7 bases fit TRBD1. CDR1 and CDR2 from the germline V gene are MDHEN and SYDVKM. The CDR3 is 12 amino acids. The junction had 5 bases not matched to a gene; V was cut back by 7 bases and J by 5 bases. The CDR3 here is CASMTGRNEQYF. CDR3 DNA sequence: TGTGCCAGCATGACAGGGCGGAACGAGCAGTACTTC. Full variable domain (missing parts from reference TRBV28 and TRBJ2-7): DVKVTQSSRYLVKRTGEKVFLECVQDMDHENMFWYRQDPGLGLRLIYFSYDVKMKEKGDIPEGYSVSREKKERFSLILESASTNQTSMYLCASMTGRNEQYFGPGTRLTVT.

Here the CDR3 reads CASSFSPVFYEQYF. The CDR3 DNA is TGTGCCAGCAGCTTTTCGCCGGTTTTCTACGAGCAGTACTTC. J is TRBJ2-7 and V is TRBV7-1; D remains unclear. TRBV7-1 is given ORF status, its function remaining uncertain. This CDR3 has 14 amino acids. V lost 4 bases and J 3 bases, leaving 13 bases between the germline ends.

A single count supports this clone. This chain connects TRBV14 to TRBJ1-1, with D unresolved. The germline V gene encodes CDR1 SGHDN and CDR2 FVKESK. Deletions cut 1 base from V and 8 bases from J, with 11 bases between. This CDR3 comprises 13 residues. The CDR3 region has the DNA TGTGCCAGCAGCCAAGTGGGGAGGGCAGAAGCTTTCTTT. The encoded protein is CASSQVGRAEAFF.

This clone was counted only a few times. This chain connects TRBV19 to TRBJ1-6, with D tentatively TRBD1 (5 bases). The CDR3 has 15 residues. Trimming removed 5 bases from V and 7 bases from J, with 15 bases in between. Germline V gene sequence: CDR1 LNHDA, CDR2 SQIVND (reference sequence). Here the CDR3 reads CASSPPGRLNSPLHF. Written as DNA, the CDR3 is TGTGCCAGTAGTCCCCCGGGACGGTTAAATTCACCCCTCCACTTT.

V is TRBV10-1 and J is TRBJ1-1; TRBD1 matches at 9 bases. This CDR3 region has 13 residues. CDR1 is WNHNN and CDR2 is SYGVQD in the germline V gene (reference sequence). V trimming: 5 bases; J trimming: 5 bases; junction bases outside the gene matches: 3. The DNA of the CDR3 is TGCGCCAGCAGTAGACAGGGGGAAACTGAAGCTTTCTTT. Protein: CASSRQGETEAFF.

Only a few counts were recorded for this clone. For the CDR3, the DNA is TGTGCCATCAGGAGAACCCCCCAAGAGACCCAGTACTTC. Residues: CAIRRTPQETQYF. The chain links TRBV10-3 to TRBJ2-5; no firm D call. Per germline, CDR1 ENHRY and CDR2 SYGVKD. V lost 6 bases, J lost 1 base, and 9 bases lay in between. There are 13 residues in the CDR3.

The J gene is TRBJ2-1, the V gene TRBV23-1; D possibly corresponds to TRBD1 (6 bases). TRBV23-1 is an ORF, and what it does is uncertain. The CDR3 runs to 15 residues. Between the trimmed V and J ends, which lost 3 bases and 6 bases, there was a span of 15 bases. The CDR3 DNA reads as TGCGCCAGCAGTCATCCAGATCAGGGGAGCAATGAGCAGTTCTTC. It yields the protein CASSHPDQGSNEQFF.

CDR3 sequence: CASRAGQQSQPQHF. The DNA of the CDR3 is TGTGCCAGCAGAGCGGGACAGCAATCTCAGCCCCAGCATTTT. The rearrangement uses TRBV6-1 and TRBJ1-5; 7 bases match TRBD1. Per the germline V gene, CDR1 is MNHNS and CDR2 is SASEGT. The CDR3 has 14 residues. V shed 6 bases, J shed 6 bases, and the junction held 8 bases outside the gene matches.

The J gene is TRBJ1-5, the V gene TRBV12-5; D may be TRBD1 (5 bases). Germline V CDR1 and CDR2: LGHNT, FRNRAP. The CDR3 runs 13 residues. The V gene lost 4 bases and the J gene lost 2 bases, with 6 bases spanning the gap. DNA of the CDR3: TGTGCTAGTGGTTGGGGGGGCAATCAGCCCCAGCATTTT. Translating it yields CASGWGGNQPQHF.